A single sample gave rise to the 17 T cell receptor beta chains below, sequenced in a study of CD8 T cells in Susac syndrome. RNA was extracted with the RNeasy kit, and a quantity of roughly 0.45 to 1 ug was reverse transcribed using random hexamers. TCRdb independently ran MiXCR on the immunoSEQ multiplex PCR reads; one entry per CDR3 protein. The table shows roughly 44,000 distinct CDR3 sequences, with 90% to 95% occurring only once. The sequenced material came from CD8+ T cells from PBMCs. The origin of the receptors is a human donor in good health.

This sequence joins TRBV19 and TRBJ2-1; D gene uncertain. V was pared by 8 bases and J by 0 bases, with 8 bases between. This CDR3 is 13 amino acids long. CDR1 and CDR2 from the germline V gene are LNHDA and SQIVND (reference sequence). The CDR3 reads CASATSSYNEQFF. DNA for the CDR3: TGTGCCAGTGCGACGAGCTCCTACAATGAGCAGTTCTTC.

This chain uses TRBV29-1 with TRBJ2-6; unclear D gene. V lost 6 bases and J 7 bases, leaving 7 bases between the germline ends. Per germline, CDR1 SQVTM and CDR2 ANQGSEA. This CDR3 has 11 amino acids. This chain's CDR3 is CSVGSANVLTF. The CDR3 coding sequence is TGCAGCGTAGGCTCAGCCAACGTCCTGACTTTC.

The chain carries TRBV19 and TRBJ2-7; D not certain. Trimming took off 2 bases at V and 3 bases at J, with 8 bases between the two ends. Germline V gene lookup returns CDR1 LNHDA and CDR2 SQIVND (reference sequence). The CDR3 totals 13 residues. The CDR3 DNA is TGTGCCAGTAGTATACACCTACTCTACGAGCAGTACTTC. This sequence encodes CASSIHLLYEQYF.

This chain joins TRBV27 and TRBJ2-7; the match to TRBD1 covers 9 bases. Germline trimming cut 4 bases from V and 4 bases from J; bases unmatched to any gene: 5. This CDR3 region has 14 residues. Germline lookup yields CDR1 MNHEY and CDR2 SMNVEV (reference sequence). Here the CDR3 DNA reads TGTGCCAGCAGTTGGGGACAGGGATCGTACGAGCAGTACTTC. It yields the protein CASSWGQGSYEQYF.

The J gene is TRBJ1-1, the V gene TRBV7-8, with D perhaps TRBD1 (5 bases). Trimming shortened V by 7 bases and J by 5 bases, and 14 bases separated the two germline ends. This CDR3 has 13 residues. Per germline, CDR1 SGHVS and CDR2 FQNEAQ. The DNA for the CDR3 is TGTGCCAGCAAAGCGGGGGTGGGAACTGAAGCTTTCTTT. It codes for CASKAGVGTEAFF.

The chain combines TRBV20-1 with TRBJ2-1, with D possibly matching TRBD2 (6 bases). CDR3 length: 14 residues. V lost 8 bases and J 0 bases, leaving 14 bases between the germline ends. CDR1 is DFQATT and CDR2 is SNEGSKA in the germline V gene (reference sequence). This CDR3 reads CSLYSGVSYNEQFF. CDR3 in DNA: TGCAGTTTGTACTCGGGGGTCTCCTACAATGAGCAGTTCTTC.

The CDR3 spells CASRNQPNTEAFF. In nucleotides, the CDR3 is TGTGCCAGCAGAAACCAGCCGAACACTGAAGCTTTCTTT. This chain joins TRBV28 and TRBJ1-1; the D is unclear. This CDR3 contains 13 residues. Looked up from germline, CDR1 is MDHEN and CDR2 is SYDVKM. The germline V and J ends were trimmed by 6 bases and 1 base, with 9 bases remaining between them.

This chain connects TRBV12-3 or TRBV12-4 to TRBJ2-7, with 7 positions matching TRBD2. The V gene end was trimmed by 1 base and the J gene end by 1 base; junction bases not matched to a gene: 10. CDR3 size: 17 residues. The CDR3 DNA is TGTGCCAGCAGTTTAGGATGGGTGGTAGCGGGTTCCTACGAGCAGTACTTC. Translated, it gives CASSLGWVVAGSYEQYF.

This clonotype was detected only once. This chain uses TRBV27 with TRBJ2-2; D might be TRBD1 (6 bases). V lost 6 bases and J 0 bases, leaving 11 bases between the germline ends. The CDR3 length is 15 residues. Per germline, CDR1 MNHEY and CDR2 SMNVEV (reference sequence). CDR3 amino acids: CASSMTGPNTGELFF. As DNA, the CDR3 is TGTGCCAGCAGCATGACAGGACCGAACACCGGGGAGCTGTTTTTT.

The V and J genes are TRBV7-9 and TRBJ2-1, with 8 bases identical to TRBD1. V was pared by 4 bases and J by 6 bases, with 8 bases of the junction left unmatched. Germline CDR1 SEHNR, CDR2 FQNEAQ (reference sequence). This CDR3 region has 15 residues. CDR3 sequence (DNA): TGTGCCAGCAGCTCTCAGGGGGCCCCTGCCAATGAGCAGTTCTTC. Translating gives CASSSQGAPANEQFF.

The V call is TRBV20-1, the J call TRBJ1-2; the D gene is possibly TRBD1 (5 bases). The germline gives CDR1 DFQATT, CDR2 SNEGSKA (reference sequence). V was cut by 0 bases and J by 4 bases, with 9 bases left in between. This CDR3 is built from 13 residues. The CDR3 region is CSARDGDRYGYTF. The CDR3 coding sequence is TGCAGTGCTAGAGACGGGGACCGCTATGGCTACACCTTC.

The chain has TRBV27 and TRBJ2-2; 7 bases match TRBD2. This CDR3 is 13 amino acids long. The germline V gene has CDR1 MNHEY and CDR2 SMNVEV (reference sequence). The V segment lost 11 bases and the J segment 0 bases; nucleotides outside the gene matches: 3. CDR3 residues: CACREANTGELFF. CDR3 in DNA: TGTGCCTGCCGGGAGGCGAACACCGGGGAGCTGTTTTTT.

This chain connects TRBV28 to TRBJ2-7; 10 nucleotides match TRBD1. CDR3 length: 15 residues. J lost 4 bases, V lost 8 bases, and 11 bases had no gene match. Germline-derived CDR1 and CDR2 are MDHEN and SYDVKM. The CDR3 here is CASVETGTGDYEQYF. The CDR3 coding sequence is TGTGCCAGCGTTGAGACCGGGACAGGGGATTACGAGCAGTACTTC.

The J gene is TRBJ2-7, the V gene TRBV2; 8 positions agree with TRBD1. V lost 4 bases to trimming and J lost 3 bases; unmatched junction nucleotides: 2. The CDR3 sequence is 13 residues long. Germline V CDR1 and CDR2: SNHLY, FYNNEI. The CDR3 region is CASSGGTGYEQYF. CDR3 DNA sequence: TGTGCCAGCAGTGGAGGGACAGGCTACGAGCAGTACTTC.

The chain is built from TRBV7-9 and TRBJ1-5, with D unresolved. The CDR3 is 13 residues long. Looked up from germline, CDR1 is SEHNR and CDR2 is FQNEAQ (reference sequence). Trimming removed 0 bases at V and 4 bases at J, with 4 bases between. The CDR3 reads CASSLASNQPQHF. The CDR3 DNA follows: TGTGCCAGCAGCTTAGCGTCGAATCAGCCCCAGCATTTT. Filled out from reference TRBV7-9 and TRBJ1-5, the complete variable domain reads DTGVSQNPRHKITKRGQNVTFRCDPISEHNRLYWYRQTLGQGPEFLTYFQNEAQLEKSRLLSDRFSAERPKGSFSTLEIQRTEQGDSAMYLCASSLASNQPQHFGDGTRLSIL.

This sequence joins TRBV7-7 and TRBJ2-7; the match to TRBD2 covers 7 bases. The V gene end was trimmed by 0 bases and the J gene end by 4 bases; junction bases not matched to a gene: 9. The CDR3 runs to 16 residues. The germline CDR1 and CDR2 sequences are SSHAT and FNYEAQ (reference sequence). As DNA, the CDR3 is TGTGCCAGCAGCTTAGCCCCTGGATGGCGGGGGTACGAGCAGTACTTC. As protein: CASSLAPGWRGYEQYF.

CDR3 sequence: CASSPRTAPVSGANVLTF. CDR3 DNA: TGTGCCAGCAGTCCACGGACAGCTCCTGTCTCTGGGGCCAACGTCCTGACTTTC. The rearrangement uses TRBV12-3 or TRBV12-4 and TRBJ2-6, with a possible D match to TRBD1 (6 bases). Between the trimmed V and J ends, which lost 5 bases and 0 bases, there was a span of 17 bases. The CDR3 has 18 residues.